These T cell receptor beta chains were read from a single sample in a study of blood T cell repertoires in COVID-19. Here immunoSEQ multiplex PCR was the method, and the copy in TCRdb shows in-frame clones only, minus some. The sample has around 180,000 clones, 85% to 90% seen once; the top ten hold about 2.2%. The sample consisted of PBMCs or T cells enriched from blood (not recorded which). The receptors come from a woman between 35 and 50 years old with acute COVID-19. The CDR3 runs from the conserved cysteine through the conserved F or W. A D gene is named only where the DNA matches it firmly.

j_call | v_call | d_call | cdr3_aa | cdr3_nt
TRBJ2-5 | TRBV15 | TRBD1 | CATSIIDRDQETQYF | TGTGCCACCTCAATTATCGACAGGGACCAAGAGACCCAGTACTTC
TRBJ2-7 | TRBV5-1 | TRBD1 | CASSSPTGGLKYEQYF | TGCGCCAGCAGCTCTCCGACAGGGGGCTTAAAGTACGAGCAGTACTTC
TRBJ2-7 | TRBV11-2 | TRBD2 | CASSLEGLAGLSYEQYF | TGTGCCAGCAGCTTAGAGGGACTAGCGGGCCTCTCCTACGAGCAGTACTTC
TRBJ2-1 | TRBV9 | TRBD2 | CASTKGSGGYNEQFF | TGTGCCAGCACCAAGGGTAGCGGGGGGTACAATGAGCAGTTCTTC
TRBJ2-5 | TRBV25-1 | . | CASSELIQEETQYF | TGTGCCAGCAGTGAATTGATACAGGAAGAGACCCAGTACTTC
TRBJ2-1 | TRBV6-5 | . | CASSSDLDEQFF | TGTGCCAGCAGTTCGGACTTGGATGAGCAGTTCTTC
TRBJ2-1 | TRBV11-3 | . | CASSLGSNEQFF | TGTGCCAGCAGCTTAGGGAGCAATGAGCAGTTCTTC
TRBJ2-7 | TRBV27 | TRBD2 | CASSLAGGSGEQYF | TGTGCCAGCAGTTTAGCGGGGGGGTCAGGCGAGCAGTACTTC
TRBJ2-1 | TRBV5-5 | . | CASSFLIGTKSYNEQFF | TGTGCCAGCAGCTTCCTAATCGGGACAAAATCCTACAATGAGCAGTTCTTC
TRBJ2-1 | TRBV6-5 | TRBD1 | CASSPDREGYNEQFF | TGTGCCAGCAGCCCGGACAGGGAAGGATACAATGAGCAGTTCTTC
TRBJ1-2 | TRBV3-1/TRBV3-2 | TRBD1 | CASSPQRGTGHYGYTF | TGTGCCAGCAGCCCCCAGAGGGGGACAGGGCACTATGGCTACACCTTC
TRBJ2-2 | TRBV15 | TRBD1 | CATNRGVWDRGMNTGELFF | TGTGCCACCAATCGTGGCGTGTGGGACAGGGGGATGAACACCGGGGAGCTGTTTTTT
TRBJ2-3 | TRBV7-9 | . | CASSLAIARTPTDTQYF | TGTGCCAGCAGCTTAGCGATAGCGCGGACCCCCACAGATACGCAGTATTTT